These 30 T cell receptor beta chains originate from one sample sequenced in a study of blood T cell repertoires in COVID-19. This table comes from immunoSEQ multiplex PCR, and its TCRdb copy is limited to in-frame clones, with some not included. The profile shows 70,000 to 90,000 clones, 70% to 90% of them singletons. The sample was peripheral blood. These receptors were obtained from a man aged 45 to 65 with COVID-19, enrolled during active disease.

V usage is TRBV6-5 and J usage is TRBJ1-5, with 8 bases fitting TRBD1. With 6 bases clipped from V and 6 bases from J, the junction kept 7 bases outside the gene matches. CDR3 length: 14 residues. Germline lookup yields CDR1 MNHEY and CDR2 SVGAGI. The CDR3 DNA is TGTGCCAGCAGGCGACAGGGGAGAACTCAGCCCCAGCATTTT. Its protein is CASRRQGRTQPQHF.

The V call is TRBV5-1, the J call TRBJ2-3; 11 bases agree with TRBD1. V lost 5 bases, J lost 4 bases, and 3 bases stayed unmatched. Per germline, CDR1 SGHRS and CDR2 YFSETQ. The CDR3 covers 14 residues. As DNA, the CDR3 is TGCGCCAGCAGTAAGGGACAGGGGGCAGATACGCAGTATTTT. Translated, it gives CASSKGQGADTQYF.

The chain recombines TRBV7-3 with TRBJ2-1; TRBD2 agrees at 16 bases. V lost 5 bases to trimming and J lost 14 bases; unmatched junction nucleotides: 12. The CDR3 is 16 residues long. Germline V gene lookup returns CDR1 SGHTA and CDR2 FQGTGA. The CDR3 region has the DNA TGTGCCAGCAGCCCCCCCGGGACTAGCGGGAGGGGCGCGGAGTTCTTC. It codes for CASSPPGTSGRGAEFF. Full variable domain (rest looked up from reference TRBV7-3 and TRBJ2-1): GAGVSQTPSNKVTEKGKYVELRCDPISGHTALYWYRQSLGQGPEFLIYFQGTGAADDSGLPNDRFFAVRPEGSVSTLKIQRTERGDSAVYLCASSPPGTSGRGAEFFGPGTRLTVL.

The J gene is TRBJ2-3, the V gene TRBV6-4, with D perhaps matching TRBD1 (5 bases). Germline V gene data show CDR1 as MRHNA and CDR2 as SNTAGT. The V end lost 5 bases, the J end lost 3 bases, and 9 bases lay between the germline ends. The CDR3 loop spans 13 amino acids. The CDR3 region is CASSPTATDTQYF. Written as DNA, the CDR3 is TGTGCCAGCAGTCCGACAGCAACAGATACGCAGTATTTT.

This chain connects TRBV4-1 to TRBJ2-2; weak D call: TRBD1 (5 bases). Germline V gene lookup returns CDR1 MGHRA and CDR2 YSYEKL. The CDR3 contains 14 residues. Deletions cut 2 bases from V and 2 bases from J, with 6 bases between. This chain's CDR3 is CASSQQGNTGELFF. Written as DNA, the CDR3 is TGCGCCAGCAGCCAACAGGGTAACACCGGGGAGCTGTTTTTT.

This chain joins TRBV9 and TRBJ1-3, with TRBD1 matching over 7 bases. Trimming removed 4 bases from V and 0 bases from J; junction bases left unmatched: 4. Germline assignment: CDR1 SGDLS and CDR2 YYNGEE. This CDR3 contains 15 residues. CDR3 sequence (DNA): TGTGCCAGCAGCCCCAGGGGGTACTCTGGAAACACCATATATTTT. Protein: CASSPRGYSGNTIYF.

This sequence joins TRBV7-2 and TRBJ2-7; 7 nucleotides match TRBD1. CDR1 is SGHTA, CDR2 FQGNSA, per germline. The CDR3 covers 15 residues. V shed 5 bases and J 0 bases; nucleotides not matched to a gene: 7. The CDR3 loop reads CASSGLTGSSYEQYF. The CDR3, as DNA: TGTGCCAGCAGCGGACTGACAGGGAGCTCCTACGAGCAGTACTTC.

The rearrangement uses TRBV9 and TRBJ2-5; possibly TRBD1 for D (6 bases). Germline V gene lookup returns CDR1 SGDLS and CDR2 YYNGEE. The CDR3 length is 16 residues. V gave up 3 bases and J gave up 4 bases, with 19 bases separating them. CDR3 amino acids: CASSAGPGQGRETQYF. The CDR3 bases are TGTGCCAGCAGCGCTGGTCCGGGACAAGGTCGAGAGACCCAGTACTTC.

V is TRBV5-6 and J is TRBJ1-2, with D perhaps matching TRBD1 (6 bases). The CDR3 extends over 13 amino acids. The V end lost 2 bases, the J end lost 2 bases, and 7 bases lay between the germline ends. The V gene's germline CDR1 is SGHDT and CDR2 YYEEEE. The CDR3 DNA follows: TGTGCCAGCAGCTTCGGGACAAACTATGGCTACACCTTC. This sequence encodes CASSFGTNYGYTF.

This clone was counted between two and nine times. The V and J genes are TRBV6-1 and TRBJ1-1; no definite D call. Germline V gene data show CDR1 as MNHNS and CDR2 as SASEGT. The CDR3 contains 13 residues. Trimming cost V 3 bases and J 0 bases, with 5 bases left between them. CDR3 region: CASSEHMNTEAFF. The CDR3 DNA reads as TGTGCCAGCAGTGAGCACATGAACACTGAAGCTTTCTTT.

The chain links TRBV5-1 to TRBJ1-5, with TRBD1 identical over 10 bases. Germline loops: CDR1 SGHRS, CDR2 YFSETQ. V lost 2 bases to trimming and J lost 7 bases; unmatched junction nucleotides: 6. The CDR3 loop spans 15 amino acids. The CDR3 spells CASSLSGTGVQPQHF. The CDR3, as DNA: TGCGCCAGCAGCTTAAGCGGGACAGGGGTCCAGCCCCAGCATTTT.

The chain's CDR3 is CSVRGTGNQPQHF. The CDR3, as DNA: TGCAGCGTCAGGGGGACGGGCAATCAGCCCCAGCATTTT. V usage is TRBV29-1 and J usage is TRBJ1-5; 7 nucleotides match TRBD1. The V gene end was trimmed by 6 bases and the J gene end by 2 bases; junction bases not matched to a gene: 4. Germline V CDR1 and CDR2: SQVTM, ANQGSEA. The CDR3 has 13 amino acids.

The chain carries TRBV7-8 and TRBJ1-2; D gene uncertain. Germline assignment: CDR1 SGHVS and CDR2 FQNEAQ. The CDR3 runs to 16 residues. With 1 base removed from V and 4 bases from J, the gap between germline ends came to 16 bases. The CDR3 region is CASSLEHSAAPYGYTF. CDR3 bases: TGTGCCAGCAGCTTAGAACATTCGGCGGCCCCCTATGGCTACACCTTC.

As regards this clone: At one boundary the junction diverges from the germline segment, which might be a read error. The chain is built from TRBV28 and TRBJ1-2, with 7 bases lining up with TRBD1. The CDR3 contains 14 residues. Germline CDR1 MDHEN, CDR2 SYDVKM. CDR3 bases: TGTGCCAGCAGTCGCGCCGACAGGGCTCAAGGCTCCACCTTC. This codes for CASSRADRAQGSTF.

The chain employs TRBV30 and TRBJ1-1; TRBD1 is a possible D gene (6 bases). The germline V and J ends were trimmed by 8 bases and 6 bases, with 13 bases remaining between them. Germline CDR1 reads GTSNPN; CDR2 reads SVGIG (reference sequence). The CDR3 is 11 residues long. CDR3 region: CAGKGGAEAFF. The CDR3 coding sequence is TGTGCCGGGAAAGGGGGTGCTGAAGCTTTCTTT.

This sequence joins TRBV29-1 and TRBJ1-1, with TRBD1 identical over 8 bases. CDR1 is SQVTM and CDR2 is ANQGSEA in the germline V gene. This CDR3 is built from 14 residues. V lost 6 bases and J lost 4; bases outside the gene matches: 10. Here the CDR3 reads CSVTGGEGSTEAFF. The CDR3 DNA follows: TGCAGCGTCACAGGGGGTGAAGGGAGCACTGAAGCTTTCTTT.

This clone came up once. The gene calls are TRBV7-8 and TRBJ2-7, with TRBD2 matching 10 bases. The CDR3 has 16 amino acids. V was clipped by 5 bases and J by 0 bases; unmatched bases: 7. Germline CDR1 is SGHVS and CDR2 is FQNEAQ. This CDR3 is CASSPWTSGASYEQYF. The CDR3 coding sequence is TGTGCCAGCAGCCCCTGGACTAGCGGAGCCTCCTACGAGCAGTACTTC.

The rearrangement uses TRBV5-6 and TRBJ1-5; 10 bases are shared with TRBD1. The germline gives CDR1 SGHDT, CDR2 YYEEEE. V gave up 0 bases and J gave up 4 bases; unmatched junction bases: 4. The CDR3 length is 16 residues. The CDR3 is CASSLGGTGVNQPQHF. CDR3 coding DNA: TGTGCCAGCAGCTTGGGAGGGACAGGGGTTAATCAGCCCCAGCATTTT.

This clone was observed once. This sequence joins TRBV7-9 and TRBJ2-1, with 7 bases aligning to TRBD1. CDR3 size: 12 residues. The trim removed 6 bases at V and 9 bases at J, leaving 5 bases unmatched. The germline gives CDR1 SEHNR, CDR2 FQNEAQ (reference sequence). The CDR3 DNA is TGTGCCAGCAGTTCGGGACAGAGTGAGCAGTTCTTC. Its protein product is CASSSGQSEQFF. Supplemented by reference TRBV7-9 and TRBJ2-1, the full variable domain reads DTGVSQNPRHKITKRGQNVTFRCDPISEHNRLYWYRQTLGQGPEFLTYFQNEAQLEKSRLLSDRFSAERPKGSFSTLEIQRTEQGDSAMYLCASSSGQSEQFFGPGTRLTVL.

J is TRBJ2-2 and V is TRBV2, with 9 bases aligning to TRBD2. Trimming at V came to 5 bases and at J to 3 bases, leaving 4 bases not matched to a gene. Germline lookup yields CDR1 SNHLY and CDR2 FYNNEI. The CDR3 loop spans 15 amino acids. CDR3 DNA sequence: TGTGCCAGCAGTACCCGACTAGCGGACACCGGGGAGCTGTTTTTT. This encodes CASSTRLADTGELFF. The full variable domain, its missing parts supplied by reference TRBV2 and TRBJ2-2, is EPEVTQTPSHQVTQMGQEVILRCVPISNHLYFYWYRQILGQKVEFLVSFYNNEISEKSEIFDDQFSVERPDGSNFTLKIRSTKLEDSAMYFCASSTRLADTGELFFGEGSRLTVL.

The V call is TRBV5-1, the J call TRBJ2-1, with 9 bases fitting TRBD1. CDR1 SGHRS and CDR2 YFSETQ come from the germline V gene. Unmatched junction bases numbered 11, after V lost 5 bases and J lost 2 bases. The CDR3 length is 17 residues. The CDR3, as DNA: TGCGCCAGCAGTCCGGCGGTTACAGGGGGCACCTACAATGAGCAGTTCTTC. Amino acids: CASSPAVTGGTYNEQFF.

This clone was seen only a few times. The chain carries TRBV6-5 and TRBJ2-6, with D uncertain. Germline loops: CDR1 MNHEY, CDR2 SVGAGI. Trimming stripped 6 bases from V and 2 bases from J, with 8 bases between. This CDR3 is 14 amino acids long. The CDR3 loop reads CASSQDAGANVLTF. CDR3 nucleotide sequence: TGTGCCAGCAGCCAGGATGCTGGGGCCAACGTCCTGACTTTC.

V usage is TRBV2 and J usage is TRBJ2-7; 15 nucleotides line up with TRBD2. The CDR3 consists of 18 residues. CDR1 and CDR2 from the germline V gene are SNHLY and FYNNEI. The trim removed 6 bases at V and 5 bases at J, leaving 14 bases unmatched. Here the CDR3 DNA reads TGTGCCAGCAGGGGGCCCATCGGGACTAGCGGGAGGCAGGACGAGCAGTACTTC. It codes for CASRGPIGTSGRQDEQYF.

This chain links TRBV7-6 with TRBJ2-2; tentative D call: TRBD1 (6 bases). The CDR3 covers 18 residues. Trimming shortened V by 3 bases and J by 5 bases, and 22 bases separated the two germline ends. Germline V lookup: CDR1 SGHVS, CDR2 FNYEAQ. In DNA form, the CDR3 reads TGTGCCAGCAGCTTCCTTACAGGGTTCGGGTCGGGGACCGGGGAGCTGTTTTTT. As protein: CASSFLTGFGSGTGELFF. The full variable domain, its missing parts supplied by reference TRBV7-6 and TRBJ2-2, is GAGVSQSPRYKVTKRGQDVALRCDPISGHVSLYWYRQALGQGPEFLTYFNYEAQQDKSGLPNDRFSAERPEGSISTLTIQRTEQRDSAMYRCASSFLTGFGSGTGELFFGEGSRLTVL.

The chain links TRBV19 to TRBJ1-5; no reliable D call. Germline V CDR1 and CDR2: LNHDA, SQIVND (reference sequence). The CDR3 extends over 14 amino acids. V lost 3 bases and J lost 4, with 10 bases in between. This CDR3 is CASSMGRGNQPQHF. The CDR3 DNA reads TGTGCCAGTAGTATGGGTCGGGGTAATCAGCCCCAGCATTTT.

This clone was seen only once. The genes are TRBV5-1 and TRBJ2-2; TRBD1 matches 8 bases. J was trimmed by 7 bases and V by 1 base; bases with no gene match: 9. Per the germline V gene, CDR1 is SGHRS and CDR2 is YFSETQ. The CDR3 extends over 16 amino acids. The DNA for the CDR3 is TGCGCCAGCAGCTTGAGGCAGGGGGCAGTTGTCGGGGAGCTGTTTTTT. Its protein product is CASSLRQGAVVGELFF.

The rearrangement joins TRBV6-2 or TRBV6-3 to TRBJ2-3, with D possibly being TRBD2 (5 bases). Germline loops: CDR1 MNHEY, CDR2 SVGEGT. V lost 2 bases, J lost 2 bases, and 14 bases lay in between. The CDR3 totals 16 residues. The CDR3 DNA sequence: TGTGCCAGCAGTTACCCCCTGGGCGGGCTCACAGATACGCAGTATTTT. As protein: CASSYPLGGLTDTQYF.

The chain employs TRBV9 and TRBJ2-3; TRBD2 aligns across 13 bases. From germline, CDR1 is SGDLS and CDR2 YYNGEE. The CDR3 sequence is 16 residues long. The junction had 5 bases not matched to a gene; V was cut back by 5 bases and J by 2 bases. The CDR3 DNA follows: TGTGCCAGCAGGGCCGGGACTAGCGGGATCACAGATACGCAGTATTTT. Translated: CASRAGTSGITDTQYF.

This CDR3 reads CASSLGLAQSTDTQYF. The CDR3 DNA is TGTGCCAGCAGCTTGGGGCTAGCGCAATCCACAGATACGCAGTATTTT. This chain links TRBV5-5 with TRBJ2-3; tentatively, D is TRBD2 (6 bases). The CDR3 has 16 residues. V shed 0 bases and J shed 2 bases, with 13 bases lying between them. In germline, CDR1 is SGHKS, CDR2 YYEKEE (reference sequence). The variable domain in full, completed from reference TRBV5-5 and TRBJ2-3, reads DAGVTQSPTHLIKTRGQQVTLRCSPISGHKSVSWYQQVLGQGPQFIFQYYEKEERGRGNFPDRFSARQFPNYSSELNVNALLLGDSALYLCASSLGLAQSTDTQYFGPGTRLTVL.

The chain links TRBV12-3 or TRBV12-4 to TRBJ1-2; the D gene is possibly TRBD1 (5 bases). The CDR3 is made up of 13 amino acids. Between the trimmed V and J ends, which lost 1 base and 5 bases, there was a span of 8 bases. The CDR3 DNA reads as TGTGCCAGCAGTTTAGTGCCAGGGTATGGCTACACCTTC. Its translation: CASSLVPGYGYTF.